Below, 9 T cell receptor beta chains from the same sample are listed, as sequenced in a study of cytomegalovirus exposure and HLA in healthy donors. The PCR employed 60 Vbeta primers together with 13 Jbeta primers. Repertoires were generated with immunoSEQ multiplex PCR, while TCRdb's copy carries only in-frame clones and drops some. The sample lists around 150,000 clones; 85% to 90% were seen once. Source material: PBMCs. These receptors were collected from a woman between 25 and 40 years old in good health and CMV-seronegative.

CDR3 sequence reads: CASSLATIRGRFRYNEQFF. Written as DNA, the CDR3 is TGTGCCAGCAGCTTAGCTACCATCAGGGGGCGGTTCCGCTACAATGAGCAGTTCTTC. The V gene is TRBV7-8, the J gene TRBJ2-1, with 8 positions matching TRBD1. This CDR3 is 19 amino acids long. Germline V gives CDR1 SGHVS, CDR2 FQNEAQ. The V segment lost 0 bases and the J segment 3 bases; nucleotides outside the gene matches: 13.

This chain joins TRBV7-5 and TRBJ2-7; the DNA was not compared with TRBD1, the D call given in the table. TRBV7-5 is a pseudogene. The CDR3 has 16 residues. DNA of the CDR3: TGTGTCAGAAGCTACTCAAAGGGGCAGGGGCCCTACGAGCAGTACTTC. Translation: CVRSYSKGQGPYEQYF.

The chain combines TRBV13 with TRBJ1-1; 8 positions match TRBD1. Germline CDR1 is PRHDT and CDR2 is FYEKMQ (reference sequence). J lost 2 bases, V lost 5 bases, and 25 bases had no gene match. The CDR3 extends over 21 amino acids. The CDR3 region has the DNA TGTGCCAGCAGCGAATTATCAGGGGGCGCGGTGGGATCCCCGCCCAACACTGAAGCTTTCTTT. Protein sequence: CASSELSGGAVGSPPNTEAFF.

This clone was found a few times. The V and J genes are TRBV28 and TRBJ2-7; 10 bases line up with TRBD2. Germline assignment: CDR1 MDHEN and CDR2 SYDVKM. The CDR3 has 14 residues. Trimming removed 8 bases from V and 4 bases from J; junction bases left unmatched: 8. CDR3 region: CASRPSGSRYEQYF. CDR3 sequence (DNA): TGTGCCAGCCGCCCTAGCGGGAGTCGGTACGAGCAGTACTTC. The variable domain in full, completed from reference TRBV28 and TRBJ2-7, reads DVKVTQSSRYLVKRTGEKVFLECVQDMDHENMFWYRQDPGLGLRLIYFSYDVKMKEKGDIPEGYSVSREKKERFSLILESASTNQTSMYLCASRPSGSRYEQYFGPGTRLTVT.

The V and J genes are TRBV28 and TRBJ1-1, with D perhaps matching TRBD1 (5 bases). Germline V gene sequence: CDR1 MDHEN, CDR2 SYDVKM. V lost 5 bases and J 6 bases, leaving 16 bases between the germline ends. The CDR3 is 14 amino acids. The CDR3 coding sequence is TGTGCCAGCAGTGTACCCCAGACAGTGGCTGAAGCTTTCTTT. Protein sequence: CASSVPQTVAEAFF.

V gene TRBV30 combines with J gene TRBJ1-2, with 11 nucleotides matching TRBD1. The V gene's germline CDR1 is GTSNPN and CDR2 SVGIG (reference sequence). This CDR3 comprises 13 residues. Trimming at V came to 2 bases and at J to 6 bases, leaving 2 bases not matched to a gene. DNA of the CDR3: TGTGCCTGGAGTCGGACAGGGGGCGATGGCTACACCTTC. Protein product: CAWSRTGGDGYTF.

The table lists this clone with a count of one. The chain has TRBV2 and TRBJ2-1; maybe TRBD2 (6 bases). V lost 7 bases and J 7 bases, leaving 14 bases between the germline ends. The germline CDR1 and CDR2 sequences are SNHLY and FYNNEI. The CDR3 is made up of 13 amino acids. The CDR3 DNA reads as TGTGCCAGCATCAGACTAGTTCAGAATGAGCAGTTCTTC. It codes for CASIRLVQNEQFF.

The rearrangement joins TRBV18 to TRBJ1-2; tentative D call: TRBD1 (6 bases). Germline V lookup: CDR1 KGHSH, CDR2 LQKENI. The CDR3 contains 19 residues. Trimming stripped 0 bases from V and 5 bases from J, with 25 bases between. In DNA, the CDR3 is TGTGCCAGCTCACCACCTGCTCCGGACAGCTCCCTTTTGGAGTATGGCTACACCTTC. This gives the protein CASSPPAPDSSLLEYGYTF.

The V and J genes are TRBV19 and TRBJ1-6; possibly TRBD1 for D (6 bases). This CDR3 spans 14 amino acids. Germline V lookup: CDR1 LNHDA, CDR2 SQIVND (reference sequence). The germline V and J ends were trimmed by 6 bases and 7 bases, with 13 bases remaining between them. CDR3 amino acids: CASSVGQKNSPLHF. CDR3 sequence (DNA): TGTGCCAGTAGCGTAGGACAGAAGAATTCACCCCTCCACTTT.